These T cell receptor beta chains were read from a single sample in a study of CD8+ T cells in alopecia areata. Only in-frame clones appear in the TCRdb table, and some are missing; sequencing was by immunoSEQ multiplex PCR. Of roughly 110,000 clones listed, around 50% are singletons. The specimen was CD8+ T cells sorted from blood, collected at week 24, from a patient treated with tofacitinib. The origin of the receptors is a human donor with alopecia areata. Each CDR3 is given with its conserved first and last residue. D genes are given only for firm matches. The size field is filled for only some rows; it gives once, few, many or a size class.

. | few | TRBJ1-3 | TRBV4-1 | CASSQVSTGNTIYF | TGCGCCAGCAGCCAAGTGTCTACTGGAAACACCATATATTTT
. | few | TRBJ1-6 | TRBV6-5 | CASSYRTDRDSPLHF | TGTGCCAGCAGTTACCGGACGGATCGGGATTCACCCCTCCACTTT
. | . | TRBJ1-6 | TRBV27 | CASSLRGNSPLHF | TGTGCCAGCAGTTTAAGAGGGAATTCACCCCTCCACTTT
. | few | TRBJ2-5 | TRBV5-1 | CASSLAGRVAETQYF | TGCGCCAGCAGCTTGGCCGGAAGGGTAGCAGAGACCCAGTACTTC
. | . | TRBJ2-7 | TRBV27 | CASSPGTIYEQYF | TGTGCCAGCAGTCCCGGGACAATATACGAGCAGTACTTC
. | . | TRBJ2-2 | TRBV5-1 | CASRDWDGNTGELFF | TGCGCCAGCAGAGACTGGGACGGGAACACCGGGGAGCTGTTTTTT
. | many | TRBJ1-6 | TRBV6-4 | CASSDSGHNSPLHF | TGTGCCAGCAGTGACTCGGGACATAATTCACCCCTCCACTTT
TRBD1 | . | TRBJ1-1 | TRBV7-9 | CASEDRYTEAFF | TGTGCCAGCGAGGACAGGTACACTGAAGCTTTCTTT
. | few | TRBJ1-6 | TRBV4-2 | CASSQAQGSEDNSPLHF | TGTGCCAGCAGCCAAGCACAGGGATCTGAGGATAATTCACCCCTCCACTTT
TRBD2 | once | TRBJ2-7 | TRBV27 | CASSPGPGLSREQYF | TGTGCCAGCAGTCCGGGGCCGGGACTATCGAGAGAGCAGTACTTC
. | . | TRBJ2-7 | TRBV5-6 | CASSAGSSVSYEQYF | TGTGCCAGCAGCGCGGGGAGTTCCGTCTCCTACGAGCAGTACTTC
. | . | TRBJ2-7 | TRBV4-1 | CASSQVKDGYEQYF | TGCGCCAGCAGCCAAGTGAAGGATGGATACGAGCAGTACTTC
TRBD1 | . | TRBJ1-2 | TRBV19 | CASSPQGAAYGYTF | TGTGCCAGTAGCCCACAGGGGGCGGCCTATGGCTACACCTTC
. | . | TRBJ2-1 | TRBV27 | CASSLGTISYNEQFF | TGTGCCAGCAGTTTAGGGACCATTTCCTACAATGAGCAGTTCTTC
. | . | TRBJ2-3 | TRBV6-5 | CASSYSGGYTDTQYF | TGTGCCAGCAGTTACTCGGGGGGCTACACAGATACGCAGTATTTT
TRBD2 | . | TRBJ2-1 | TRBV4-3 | CASSQDGGRYNEQFF | TGCGCCAGCAGCCAAGATGGCGGGAGATACAATGAGCAGTTCTTC
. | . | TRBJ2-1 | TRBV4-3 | CASSQGLGTGSSYNEQFF | TGCGCCAGCAGCCAAGGATTGGGGACGGGAAGCTCCTACAATGAGCAGTTCTTC
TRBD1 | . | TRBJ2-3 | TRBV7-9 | CASSVSRGIADTQYF | TGTGCCAGCAGCGTAAGCAGGGGGATTGCAGATACGCAGTATTTT
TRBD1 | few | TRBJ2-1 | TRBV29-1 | CSVEVTGRPEQFF | TGCAGCGTTGAAGTGACAGGGCGTCCTGAGCAGTTCTTC
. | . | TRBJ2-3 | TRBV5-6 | CASSFHGTKYTDTQYF | TGTGCCAGCAGCTTTCACGGGACGAAGTACACAGATACGCAGTATTTT
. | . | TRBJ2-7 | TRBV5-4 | CASSLLPPHEQYF | TGTGCCAGCAGCTTGCTCCCCCCTCACGAGCAGTACTTC
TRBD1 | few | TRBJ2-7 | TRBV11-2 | CASSQGQAYEQYF | TGTGCCAGCAGCCAAGGACAGGCCTACGAGCAGTACTTC